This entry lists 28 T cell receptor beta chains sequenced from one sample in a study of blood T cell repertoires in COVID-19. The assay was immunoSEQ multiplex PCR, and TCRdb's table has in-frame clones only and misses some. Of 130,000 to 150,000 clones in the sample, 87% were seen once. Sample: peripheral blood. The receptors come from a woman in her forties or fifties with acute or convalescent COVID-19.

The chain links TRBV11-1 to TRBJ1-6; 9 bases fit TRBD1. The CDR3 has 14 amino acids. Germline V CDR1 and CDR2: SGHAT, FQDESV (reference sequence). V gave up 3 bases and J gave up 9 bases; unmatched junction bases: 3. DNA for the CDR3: TGTGCCAGCAGCTTGGGACAGGGAGGTTCACCCCTCCACTTT. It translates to CASSLGQGGSPLHF.

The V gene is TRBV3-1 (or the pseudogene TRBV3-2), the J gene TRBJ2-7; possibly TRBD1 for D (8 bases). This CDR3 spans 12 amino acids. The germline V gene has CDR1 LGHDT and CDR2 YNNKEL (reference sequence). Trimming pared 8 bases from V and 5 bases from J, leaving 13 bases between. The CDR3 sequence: CASGQGGNEQYF. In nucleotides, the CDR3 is TGTGCCAGCGGACAGGGAGGGAACGAGCAGTACTTC.

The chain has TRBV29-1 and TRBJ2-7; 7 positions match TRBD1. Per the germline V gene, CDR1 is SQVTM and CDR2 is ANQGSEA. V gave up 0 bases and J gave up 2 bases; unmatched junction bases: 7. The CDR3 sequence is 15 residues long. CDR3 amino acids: CSVEDEGGSTYEQYF. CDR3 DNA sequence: TGCAGCGTTGAAGATGAAGGGGGCTCGACCTACGAGCAGTACTTC.

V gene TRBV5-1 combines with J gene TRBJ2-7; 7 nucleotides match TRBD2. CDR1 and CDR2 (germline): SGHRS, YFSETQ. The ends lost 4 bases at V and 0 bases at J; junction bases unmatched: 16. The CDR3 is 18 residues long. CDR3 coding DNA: TGCGCCAGCAGCGGAGGAACTACCGGGAGGCCTTTCTCCTACGAGCAGTACTTC. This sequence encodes CASSGGTTGRPFSYEQYF.

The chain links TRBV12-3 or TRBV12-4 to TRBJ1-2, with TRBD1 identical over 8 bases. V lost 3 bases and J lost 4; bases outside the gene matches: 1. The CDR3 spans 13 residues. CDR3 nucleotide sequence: TGTGCCAGCAGTTTTGACAGGGGCTATGGCTACACCTTC. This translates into CASSFDRGYGYTF.

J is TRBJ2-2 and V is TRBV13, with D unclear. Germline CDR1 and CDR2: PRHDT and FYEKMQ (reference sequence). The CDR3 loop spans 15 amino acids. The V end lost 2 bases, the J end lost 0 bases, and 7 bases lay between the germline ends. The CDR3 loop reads CASSLIRANTGELFF. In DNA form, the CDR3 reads TGTGCCAGCAGCTTAATTCGGGCGAACACCGGGGAGCTGTTTTTT. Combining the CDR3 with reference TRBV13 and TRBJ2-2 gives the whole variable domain AAGVIQSPRHLIKEKRETATLKCYPIPRHDTVYWYQQGPGQDPQFLISFYEKMQSDKGSIPDRFSAQQFSDYHSELNMSSLELGDSALYFCASSLIRANTGELFFGEGSRLTVL.

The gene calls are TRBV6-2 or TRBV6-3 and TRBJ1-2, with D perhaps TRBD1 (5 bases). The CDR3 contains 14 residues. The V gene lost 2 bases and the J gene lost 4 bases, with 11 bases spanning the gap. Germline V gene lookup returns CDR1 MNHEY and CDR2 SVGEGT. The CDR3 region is CASSYAGYGYGYTF. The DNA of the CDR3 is TGTGCCAGCAGTTACGCAGGGTATGGCTATGGCTACACCTTC.

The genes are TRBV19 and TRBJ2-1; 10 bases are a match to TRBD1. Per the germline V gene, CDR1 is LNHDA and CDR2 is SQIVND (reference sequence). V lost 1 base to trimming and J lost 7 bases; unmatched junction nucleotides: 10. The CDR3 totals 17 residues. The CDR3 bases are TGTGCCAGTAGTATAGGTATGTTAGGACAGGGGGGAAATGAGCAGTTCTTC. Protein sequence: CASSIGMLGQGGNEQFF.

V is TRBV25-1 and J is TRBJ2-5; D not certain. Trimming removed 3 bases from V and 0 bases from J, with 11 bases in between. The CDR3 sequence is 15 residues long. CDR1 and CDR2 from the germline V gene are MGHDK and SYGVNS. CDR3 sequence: CASSDVQAYQETQYF. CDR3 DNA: TGTGCCAGCAGTGATGTCCAGGCCTACCAAGAGACCCAGTACTTC.

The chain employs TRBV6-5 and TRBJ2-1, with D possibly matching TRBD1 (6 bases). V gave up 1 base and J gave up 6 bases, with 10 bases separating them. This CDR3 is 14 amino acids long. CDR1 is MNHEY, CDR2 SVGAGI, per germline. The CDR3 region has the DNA TGTGCCAGCAGTTACTACACAGGGATCAATGAGCAGTTCTTC. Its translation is CASSYYTGINEQFF.

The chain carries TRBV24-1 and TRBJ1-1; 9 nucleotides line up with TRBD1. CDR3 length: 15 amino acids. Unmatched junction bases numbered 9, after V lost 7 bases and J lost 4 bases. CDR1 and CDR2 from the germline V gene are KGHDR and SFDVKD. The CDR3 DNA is TGTGCCACCAGCACATCCGGGACAGGGATCACTGAAGCTTTCTTT. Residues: CATSTSGTGITEAFF.

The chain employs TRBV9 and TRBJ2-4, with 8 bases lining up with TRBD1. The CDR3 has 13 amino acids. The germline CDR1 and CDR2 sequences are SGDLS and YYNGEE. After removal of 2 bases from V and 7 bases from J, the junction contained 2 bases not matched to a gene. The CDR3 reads CASSVQGANIQYF. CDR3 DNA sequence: TGTGCCAGCAGCGTCCAGGGGGCCAACATTCAGTACTTC. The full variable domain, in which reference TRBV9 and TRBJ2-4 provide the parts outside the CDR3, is DSGVTQTPKHLITATGQRVTLRCSPRSGDLSVYWYQQSLDQGLQFLIQYYNGEERAKGNILERFSAQQFPDLHSELNLSSLELGDSALYFCASSVQGANIQYFGAGTRLSVL.

The CDR3 sequence: CASLSGGARNEQFF. CDR3 DNA sequence: TGCGCCAGCCTCTCCGGGGGGGCTCGGAATGAGCAGTTCTTC. This rearrangement joins TRBV10-2 to TRBJ2-1, with 8 bases matching TRBD2. V dropped 8 bases and J dropped 7; count of bases not matched to a gene: 10. Germline V gene lookup returns CDR1 WSHSY and CDR2 SAAADI. The CDR3 covers 14 residues.

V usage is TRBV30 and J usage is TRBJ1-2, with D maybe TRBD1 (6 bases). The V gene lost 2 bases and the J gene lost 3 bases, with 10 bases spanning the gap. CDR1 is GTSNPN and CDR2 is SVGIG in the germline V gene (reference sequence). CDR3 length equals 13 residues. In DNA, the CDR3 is TGTGCCTGGAGTAAGACAGGAGACTATGGCTACACCTTC. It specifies CAWSKTGDYGYTF.

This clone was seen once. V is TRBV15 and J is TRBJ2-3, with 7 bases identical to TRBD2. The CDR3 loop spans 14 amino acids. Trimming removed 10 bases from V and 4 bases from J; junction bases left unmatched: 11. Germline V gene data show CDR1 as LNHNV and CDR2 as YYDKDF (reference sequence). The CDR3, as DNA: TGTGCCATCTCGTCTGCGGGAGTCCCAGATACGCAGTATTTT. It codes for CAISSAGVPDTQYF.

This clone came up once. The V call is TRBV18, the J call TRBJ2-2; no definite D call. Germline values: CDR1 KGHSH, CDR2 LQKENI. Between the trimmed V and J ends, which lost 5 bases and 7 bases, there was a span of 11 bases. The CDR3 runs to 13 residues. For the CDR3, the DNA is TGTGCCAGCTCAGCGGCCAGTGACGGGGAGCTGTTTTTT. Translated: CASSAASDGELFF.

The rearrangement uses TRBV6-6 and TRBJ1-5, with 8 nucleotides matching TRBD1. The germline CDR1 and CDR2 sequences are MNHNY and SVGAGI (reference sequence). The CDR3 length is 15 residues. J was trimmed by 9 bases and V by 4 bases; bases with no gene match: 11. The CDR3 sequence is CASSSSGTGAWPQHF. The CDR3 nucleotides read TGTGCCAGCAGTTCCTCCGGGACAGGCGCATGGCCCCAGCATTTT.

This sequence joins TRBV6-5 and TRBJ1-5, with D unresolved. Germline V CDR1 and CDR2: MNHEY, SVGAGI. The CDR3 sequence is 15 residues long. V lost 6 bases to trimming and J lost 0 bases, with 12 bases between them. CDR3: CASRNDIYSNQPQHF. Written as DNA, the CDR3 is TGTGCCAGCAGAAATGACATATATAGCAATCAGCCCCAGCATTTT.

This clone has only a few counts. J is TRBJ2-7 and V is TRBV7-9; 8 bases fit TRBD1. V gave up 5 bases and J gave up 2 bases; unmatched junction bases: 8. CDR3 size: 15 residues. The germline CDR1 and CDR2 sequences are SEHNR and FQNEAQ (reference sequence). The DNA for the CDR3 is TGTGCCAGCAGCCCCTCCGGACAGGGCCCCTACGAGCAGTACTTC. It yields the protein CASSPSGQGPYEQYF.

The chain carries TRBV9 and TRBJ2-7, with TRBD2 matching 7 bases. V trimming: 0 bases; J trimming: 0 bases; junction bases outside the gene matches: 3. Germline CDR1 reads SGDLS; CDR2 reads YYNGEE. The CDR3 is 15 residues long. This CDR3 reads CASSVGGGFSYEQYF. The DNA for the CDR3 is TGTGCCAGCAGCGTAGGGGGGGGTTTCTCCTACGAGCAGTACTTC.

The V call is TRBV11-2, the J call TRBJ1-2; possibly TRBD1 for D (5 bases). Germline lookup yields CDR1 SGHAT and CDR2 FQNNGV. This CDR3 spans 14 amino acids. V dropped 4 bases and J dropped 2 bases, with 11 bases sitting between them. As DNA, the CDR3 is TGTGCCAGCAGCTCCCTTGGGGGGAACTATGGCTACACCTTC. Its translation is CASSSLGGNYGYTF.

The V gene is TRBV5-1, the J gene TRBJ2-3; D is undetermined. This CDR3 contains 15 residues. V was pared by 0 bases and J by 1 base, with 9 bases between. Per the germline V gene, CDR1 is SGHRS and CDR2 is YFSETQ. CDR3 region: CASSLVPSGTDTQYF. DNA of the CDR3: TGCGCCAGCAGCTTGGTACCTTCGGGCACAGATACGCAGTATTTT.

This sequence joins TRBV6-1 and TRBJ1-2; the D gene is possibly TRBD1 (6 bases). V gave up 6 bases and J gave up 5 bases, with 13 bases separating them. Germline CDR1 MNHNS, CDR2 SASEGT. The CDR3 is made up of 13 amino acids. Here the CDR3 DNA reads TGTGCCAGCAGCTTCGGACAGTCTTATGGCTACACCTTC. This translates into CASSFGQSYGYTF.

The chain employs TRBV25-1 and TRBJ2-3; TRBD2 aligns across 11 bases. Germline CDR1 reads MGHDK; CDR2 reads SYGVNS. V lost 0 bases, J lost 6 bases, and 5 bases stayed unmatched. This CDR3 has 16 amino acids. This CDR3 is CASSEYLAGGGDTQYF. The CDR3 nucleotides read TGTGCCAGCAGTGAATACCTAGCGGGAGGAGGTGATACGCAGTATTTT.

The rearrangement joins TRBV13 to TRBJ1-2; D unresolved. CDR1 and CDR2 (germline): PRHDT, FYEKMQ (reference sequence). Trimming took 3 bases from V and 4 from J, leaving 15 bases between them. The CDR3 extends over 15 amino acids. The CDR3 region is CASSFPLLDLYGYTF. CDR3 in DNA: TGTGCCAGCAGCTTTCCCCTACTTGATCTCTATGGCTACACCTTC.

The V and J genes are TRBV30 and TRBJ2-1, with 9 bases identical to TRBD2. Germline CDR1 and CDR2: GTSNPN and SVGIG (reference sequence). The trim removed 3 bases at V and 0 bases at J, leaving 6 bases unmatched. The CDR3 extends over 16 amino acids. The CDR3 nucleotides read TGTGCCTGGAGGCTAGCGGGGCTGAGCTCCTACAATGAGCAGTTCTTC. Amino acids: CAWRLAGLSSYNEQFF.

The CDR3, as DNA: TGTGCCAGTAGCCCGACGGGACAGGTGAGCAATCAGCCCCAGCATTTT. Amino acid sequence: CASSPTGQVSNQPQHF. The chain employs TRBV19 and TRBJ1-5, with 8 bases aligning to TRBD1. The V gene's germline CDR1 is LNHDA and CDR2 SQIVND (reference sequence). After removal of 6 bases from V and 1 base from J, the junction contained 8 bases not matched to a gene. The CDR3 loop spans 16 amino acids. Using reference TRBV19 and TRBJ1-5 for the parts outside the CDR3, the full variable domain is DGGITQSPKYLFRKEGQNVTLSCEQNLNHDAMYWYRQDPGQGLRLIYYSQIVNDFQKGDIAEGYSVSREKKESFPLTVTSAQKNPTAFYLCASSPTGQVSNQPQHFGDGTRLSIL.

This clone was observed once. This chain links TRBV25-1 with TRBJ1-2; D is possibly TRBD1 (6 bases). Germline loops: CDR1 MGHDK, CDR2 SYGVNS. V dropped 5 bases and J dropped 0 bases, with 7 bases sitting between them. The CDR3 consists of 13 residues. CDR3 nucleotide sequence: TGTGCCAGCAGTTGGACAGCTAACTATGGCTACACCTTC. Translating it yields CASSWTANYGYTF.